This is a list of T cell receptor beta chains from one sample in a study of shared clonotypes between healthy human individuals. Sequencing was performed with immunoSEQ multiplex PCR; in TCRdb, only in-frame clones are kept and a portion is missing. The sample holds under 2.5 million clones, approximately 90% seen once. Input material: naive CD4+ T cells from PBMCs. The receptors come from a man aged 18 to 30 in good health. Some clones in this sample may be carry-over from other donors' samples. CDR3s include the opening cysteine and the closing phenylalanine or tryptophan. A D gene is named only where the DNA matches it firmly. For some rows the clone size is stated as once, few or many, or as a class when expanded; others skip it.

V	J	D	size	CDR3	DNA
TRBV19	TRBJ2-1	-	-	CASSLSVAPQNNEQFF	TGTGCCAGTAGCCTTAGTGTTGCGCCACAGAACAATGAGCAGTTCTTC
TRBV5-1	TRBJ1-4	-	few	CASSSQGVTEKLFF	TGCGCCAGCAGCTCACAGGGAGTGACTGAAAAACTGTTTTTT
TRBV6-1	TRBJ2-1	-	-	CASSARLPGSSYNEQFF	TGTGCCAGCAGTGCGAGGTTGCCGGGTAGCTCCTACAATGAGCAGTTCTTC
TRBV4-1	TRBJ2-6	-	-	CASSQPPGAGANVLTF	TGCGCCAGCAGCCAGCCCCCGGGGGCCGGGGCCAACGTCCTGACTTTC
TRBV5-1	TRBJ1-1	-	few	CASSRTGNTEAFF	TGCGCCAGCAGCAGAACAGGGAACACTGAAGCTTTCTTT
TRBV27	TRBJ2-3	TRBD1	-	CASRRIMLTGGTDTQYF	TGTGCCAGCAGGCGGATTATGCTAACAGGGGGCACAGATACGCAGTATTTT
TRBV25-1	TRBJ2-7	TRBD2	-	CASSRGGHPGSYEQYF	TGTGCCAGCAGTCGGGGGGGACACCCGGGATCCTACGAGCAGTACTTC
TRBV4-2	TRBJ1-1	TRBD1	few	CASSQDRDREAFF	TGTGCCAGCAGCCAAGATCGGGACAGGGAAGCTTTCTTT
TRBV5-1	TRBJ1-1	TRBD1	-	CASSKDREDTEAFF	TGCGCCAGCAGCAAAGACAGGGAAGACACTGAAGCTTTCTTT
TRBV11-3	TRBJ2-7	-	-	CASSLTGTSYEQYF	TGTGCCAGCAGCTTGACAGGAACCTCCTACGAGCAGTACTTC
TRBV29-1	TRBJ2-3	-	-	CSVEISSTDTQYF	TGCAGCGTTGAGATCAGTAGCACAGATACGCAGTATTTT
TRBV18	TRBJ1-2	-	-	CASSPTGGDNYGYTF	TGTGCCAGCTCACCAACGGGGGGGGACAACTATGGCTACACCTTC
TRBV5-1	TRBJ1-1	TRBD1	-	CASSLEGQGNSEAFF	TGCGCCAGCAGCTTGGAAGGACAGGGAAATTCTGAAGCTTTCTTT
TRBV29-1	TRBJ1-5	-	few	CSVGTGNQPQHF	TGCAGCGTTGGGACGGGCAATCAGCCCCAGCATTTT
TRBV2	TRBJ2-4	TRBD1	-	CASSTRTGKNIQYF	TGTGCCAGCAGTACTAGGACAGGAAAAAACATTCAGTACTTC
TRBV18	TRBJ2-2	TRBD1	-	CASSPLTGQGTGELFF	TGTGCCAGCTCACCACTGACAGGGCAGGGCACCGGGGAGCTGTTTTTT
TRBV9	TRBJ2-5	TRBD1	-	CASSTLGQGGQETQYF	TGTGCCAGCAGCACCCTGGGACAGGGAGGTCAAGAGACCCAGTACTTC
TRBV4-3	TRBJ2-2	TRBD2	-	CASSQVRVSGRDTGELFF	TGCGCCAGCAGCCAAGTCAGAGTCAGCGGGAGGGACACCGGGGAGCTGTTTTTT
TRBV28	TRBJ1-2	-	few	CASRPTNYGYTF	TGTGCCAGCCGTCCCACTAACTATGGCTACACCTTC
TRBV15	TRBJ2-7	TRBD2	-	CATSRDQVLAGGRSSYEQYF	TGTGCCACCAGCAGAGATCAGGTACTAGCGGGAGGGCGTAGCTCCTACGAGCAGTACTTC
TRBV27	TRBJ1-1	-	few	CASRKQGNTEAFF	TGTGCCAGCAGAAAACAGGGGAACACTGAAGCTTTCTTT
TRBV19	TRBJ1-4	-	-	CASRPVGAEKLFF	TGTGCCAGTAGACCGGTGGGGGCTGAAAAACTGTTTTTT
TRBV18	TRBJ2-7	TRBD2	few	CASSPGGLAGSYEQYF	TGTGCCAGCTCACCAGGCGGACTAGCGGGGTCCTACGAGCAGTACTTC
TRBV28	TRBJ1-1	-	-	CVAIGGSTNTEAFF	TGTGTCGCGATTGGGGGATCCACGAACACTGAAGCTTTCTTT
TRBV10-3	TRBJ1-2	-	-	CAISGPGYGYTF	TGTGCCATCAGCGGGCCGGGGTATGGCTACACCTTC
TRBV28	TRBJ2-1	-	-	CASRRLVLEQFF	TGTGCCAGCAGGAGACTAGTCCTTGAGCAGTTCTTC
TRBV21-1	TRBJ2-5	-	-	CASSKGQTQETQYF	TGTGCCAGCAGCAAAGGACAGACGCAAGAGACCCAGTACTTC
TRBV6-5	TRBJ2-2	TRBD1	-	CASSSDRSAGELFF	TGTGCCAGCAGCTCGGACAGGTCTGCCGGGGAGCTGTTTTTT
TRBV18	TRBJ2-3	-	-	CASSNLGGGTDTQYF	TGTGCCAGCTCTAACCTCGGGGGCGGCACAGATACGCAGTATTTT
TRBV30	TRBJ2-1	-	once	CAWSVLVSWNEQFF	TGTGCCTGGAGTGTATTGGTGTCTTGGAATGAGCAGTTCTTC
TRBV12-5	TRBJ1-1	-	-	CASGLGTPWTENTEAFF	TGTGCTAGTGGTTTGGGAACACCCTGGACGGAGAACACTGAAGCTTTCTTT
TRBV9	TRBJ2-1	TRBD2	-	CASSASGTSGRNEQFF	TGTGCCAGCAGCGCTTCCGGGACTAGCGGGAGAAATGAGCAGTTCTTC
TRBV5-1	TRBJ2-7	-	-	CASSSSQPGGSEQYF	TGCGCCAGCAGCTCTAGTCAGCCTGGGGGTAGCGAGCAGTACTTC
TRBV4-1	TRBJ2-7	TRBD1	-	CASSQAGDRGEYEQYF	TGCGCCAGCAGCCAAGCTGGAGACAGGGGAGAGTACGAGCAGTACTTC
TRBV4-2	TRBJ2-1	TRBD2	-	CASSSTAGGPNEQFF	TGTGCCAGCAGCTCAACCGCGGGAGGGCCCAATGAGCAGTTCTTC
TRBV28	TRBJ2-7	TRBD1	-	CASRSTGQGLYEQYF	TGTGCCAGCAGAAGTACGGGACAGGGGTTATACGAGCAGTACTTC
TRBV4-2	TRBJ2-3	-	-	CASSQGLGPDGPDTQYF	TGTGCCAGCAGCCAAGGGTTAGGCCCAGACGGGCCAGATACGCAGTATTTT
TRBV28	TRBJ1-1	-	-	CASSLSGGEAFF	TGTGCCAGCAGTTTGTCCGGCGGAGAAGCTTTCTTT
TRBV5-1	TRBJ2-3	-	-	CASSLVGGSDTDTQYF	TGCGCCAGCAGCTTGGTAGGTGGGAGTGACACAGATACGCAGTATTTT
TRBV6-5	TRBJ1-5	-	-	CASTWGFGQPQHF	TGTGCCAGCACCTGGGGTTTCGGGCAGCCCCAGCATTTT
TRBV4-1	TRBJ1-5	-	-	CASSQGVHSNQPQHF	TGCGCCAGCAGCCAAGGGGTCCATAGCAATCAGCCCCAGCATTTT
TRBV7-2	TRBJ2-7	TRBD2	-	CASSLRREMPEQYF	TGTGCCAGCAGCTTACGGCGGGAGATGCCCGAGCAGTACTTC
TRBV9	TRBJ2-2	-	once	CASSVGPWKTGELFF	TGTGCCAGCAGCGTAGGGCCCTGGAAGACCGGGGAGCTGTTTTTT
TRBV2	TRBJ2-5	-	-	CASARDGSRETQYF	TGTGCCAGCGCGCGGGATGGCTCGCGGGAGACCCAGTACTTC
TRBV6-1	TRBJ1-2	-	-	CASRVPARVSGYTF	TGTGCCAGCAGGGTTCCCGCTAGGGTTTCTGGCTACACCTTC
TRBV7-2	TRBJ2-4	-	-	CASSVQGGTSNDIQYF	TGTGCCAGCAGCGTTCAAGGAGGGACTTCCAACGACATTCAGTACTTC
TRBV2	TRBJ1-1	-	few	CASSEVSRRMGTEAFF	TGTGCCAGCAGTGAGGTTAGCAGGAGGATGGGGACTGAAGCTTTCTTT
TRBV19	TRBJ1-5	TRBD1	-	CASSRGTVIYSNQPQHF	TGTGCCAGTAGCAGAGGGACAGTTATCTATAGCAATCAGCCCCAGCATTTT
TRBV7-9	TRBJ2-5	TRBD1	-	CASSRQGALQETQYF	TGTGCCAGCAGCCGACAGGGGGCCCTCCAAGAGACCCAGTACTTC
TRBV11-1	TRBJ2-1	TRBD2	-	CASSSVGTSGINNEQFF	TGTGCCAGCAGCTCAGTAGGGACTAGCGGGATTAACAATGAGCAGTTCTTC
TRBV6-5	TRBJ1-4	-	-	CASSYSAMTTNEKLFF	TGTGCCAGCAGTTACTCAGCCATGACAACTAATGAAAAACTGTTTTTT
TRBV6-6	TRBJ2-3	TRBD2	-	CASSPPSGRASDTQYF	TGTGCCAGCAGCCCCCCAAGCGGGAGGGCCTCGGATACGCAGTATTTT
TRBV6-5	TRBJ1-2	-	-	CASSYSPQGDGYTF	TGTGCCAGCAGTTATTCCCCCCAGGGTGATGGCTACACCTTC
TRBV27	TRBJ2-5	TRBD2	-	CASSLRREFIQETQYF	TGTGCCAGCAGTTTAAGGCGGGAGTTTATACAAGAGACCCAGTACTTC
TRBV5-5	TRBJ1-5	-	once	CASSSPWAGIVFGNQPQHF	TGTGCCAGCAGCTCCCCGTGGGCAGGGATAGTTTTTGGCAATCAGCCCCAGCATTTT
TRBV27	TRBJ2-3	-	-	CASSFKAALFTDTQYF	TGTGCCAGCAGTTTTAAGGCAGCCCTATTCACAGATACGCAGTATTTT
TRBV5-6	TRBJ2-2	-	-	CASSPGLIRAGELFF	TGTGCCAGCAGCCCTGGCCTAATCAGGGCCGGGGAGCTGTTTTTT
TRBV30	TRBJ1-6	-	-	CAWTRGNSPLHF	TGTGCCTGGACGAGGGGGAATTCACCCCTCCACTTT